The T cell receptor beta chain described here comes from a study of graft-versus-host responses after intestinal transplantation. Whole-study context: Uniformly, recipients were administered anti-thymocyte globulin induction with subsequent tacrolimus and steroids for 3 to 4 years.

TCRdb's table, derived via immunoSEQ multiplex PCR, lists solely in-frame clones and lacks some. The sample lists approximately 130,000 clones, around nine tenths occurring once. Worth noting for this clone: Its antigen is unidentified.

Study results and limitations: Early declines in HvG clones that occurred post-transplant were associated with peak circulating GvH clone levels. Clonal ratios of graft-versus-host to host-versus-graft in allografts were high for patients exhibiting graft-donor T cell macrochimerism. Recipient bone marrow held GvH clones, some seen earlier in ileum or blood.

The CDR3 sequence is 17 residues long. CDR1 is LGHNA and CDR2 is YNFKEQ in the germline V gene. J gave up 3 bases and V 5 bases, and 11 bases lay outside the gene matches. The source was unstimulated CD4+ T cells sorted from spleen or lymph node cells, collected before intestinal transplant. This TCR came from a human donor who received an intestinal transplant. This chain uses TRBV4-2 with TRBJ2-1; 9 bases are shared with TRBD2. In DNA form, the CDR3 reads TGTGCCAGCAGCAGGAGTAGCGGGGGCCCTTTCTACAATGAGCAGTTCTTC. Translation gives CASSRSSGGPFYNEQFF.